The clone carrying this T cell receptor beta chain turned up a few times. The record originates from a study of blood T cell repertoires in COVID-19. Study-level background: Collection of acute and convalescent COVID-19 samples took place in the United States, Italy and Spain. PBMCs, B-cell-depleted T cells, or T cells were the source of the cDNA or gDNA that made up the material.

Germline CDR1 and CDR2: MDHEN and SYDVKM. V trimming: 6 bases; J trimming: 6 bases; junction bases outside the gene matches: 7. The CDR3 runs 14 residues. How the authors handled the data: Using reference gene primer amplification, nucleated cell counts were estimated. Produced via immunoSEQ multiplex PCR; TCRdb's table is partial and in-frame only. The V and J calls and clone size come from that table; D and trimming were worked out from the DNA. The sample consists of about 70,000 clones, roughly 79% of them appearing once. The receptor's source is a woman aged 65 to 85 with acute or convalescent COVID-19. The chain is built from TRBV28 and TRBJ1-5, with 8 bases aligning to TRBD1. Sequencing input: peripheral blood. The CDR3 bases are TGTGCCAGCAGCACACAGGGGGGCGGTCAGCCCCAGCATTTT. Translating it yields CASSTQGGGQPQHF.